This entry describes one T cell receptor beta chain. Its antigen is not known. The data are from a study of brain metastases from non-small cell lung cancer. The protocol was immunoSEQ multiplex PCR, while the TCRdb copy is restricted to in-frame clones and leaves out a portion. The data hold approximately 3,000 clones, with roughly 80% observed a single time. J lost 3 bases, V lost 8 bases, and 2 bases had no gene match. Per the germline V gene, CDR1 is KGHDR and CDR2 is SFDVKD. The CDR3 consists of 13 residues. Study-level points and caveats: Metastases had sparse T cells but largely shared repertoires with primaries.

Specimen: primary lung tumor tissue. V is TRBV24-1 and J is TRBJ1-2; 10 nucleotides match TRBD1. This sequence was found in a donor older than 35 with non-small cell lung cancer. CDR3 region: CATKGQGYYGYTF. CDR3 coding DNA: TGTGCCACCAAGGGACAGGGGTACTATGGCTACACCTTC.